Only one count was recorded for the clone carrying this T cell receptor beta chain. These data come from a study of T cell changes during pregnancy in multiple sclerosis. Germline V gene data show CDR1 as SGHRS and CDR2 as YFSETQ. Trimming took 7 bases from V and 0 from J; bases not matched to a gene: 10. The CDR3 totals 18 residues. The repertoire was sequenced with immunoSEQ multiplex PCR; TCRdb's copy has only in-frame clones and lacks some. Counted here are 85,000 to 100,000 clones, almost 95% occurring once; the ten biggest clones make up roughly 3%. The sequence was collected from a female donor with multiple sclerosis, enrolled in a pregnancy study. The V call is TRBV5-1, the J call TRBJ2-1; 13 positions match TRBD2. The sequenced sample was peripheral blood, obtained in the first trimester of pregnancy. CDR3 protein: CASDSGGLAGSSYNEQFF. The CDR3 coding sequence is TGCGCCAGCGATAGTGGGGGACTAGCGGGAAGCTCCTACAATGAGCAGTTCTTC.